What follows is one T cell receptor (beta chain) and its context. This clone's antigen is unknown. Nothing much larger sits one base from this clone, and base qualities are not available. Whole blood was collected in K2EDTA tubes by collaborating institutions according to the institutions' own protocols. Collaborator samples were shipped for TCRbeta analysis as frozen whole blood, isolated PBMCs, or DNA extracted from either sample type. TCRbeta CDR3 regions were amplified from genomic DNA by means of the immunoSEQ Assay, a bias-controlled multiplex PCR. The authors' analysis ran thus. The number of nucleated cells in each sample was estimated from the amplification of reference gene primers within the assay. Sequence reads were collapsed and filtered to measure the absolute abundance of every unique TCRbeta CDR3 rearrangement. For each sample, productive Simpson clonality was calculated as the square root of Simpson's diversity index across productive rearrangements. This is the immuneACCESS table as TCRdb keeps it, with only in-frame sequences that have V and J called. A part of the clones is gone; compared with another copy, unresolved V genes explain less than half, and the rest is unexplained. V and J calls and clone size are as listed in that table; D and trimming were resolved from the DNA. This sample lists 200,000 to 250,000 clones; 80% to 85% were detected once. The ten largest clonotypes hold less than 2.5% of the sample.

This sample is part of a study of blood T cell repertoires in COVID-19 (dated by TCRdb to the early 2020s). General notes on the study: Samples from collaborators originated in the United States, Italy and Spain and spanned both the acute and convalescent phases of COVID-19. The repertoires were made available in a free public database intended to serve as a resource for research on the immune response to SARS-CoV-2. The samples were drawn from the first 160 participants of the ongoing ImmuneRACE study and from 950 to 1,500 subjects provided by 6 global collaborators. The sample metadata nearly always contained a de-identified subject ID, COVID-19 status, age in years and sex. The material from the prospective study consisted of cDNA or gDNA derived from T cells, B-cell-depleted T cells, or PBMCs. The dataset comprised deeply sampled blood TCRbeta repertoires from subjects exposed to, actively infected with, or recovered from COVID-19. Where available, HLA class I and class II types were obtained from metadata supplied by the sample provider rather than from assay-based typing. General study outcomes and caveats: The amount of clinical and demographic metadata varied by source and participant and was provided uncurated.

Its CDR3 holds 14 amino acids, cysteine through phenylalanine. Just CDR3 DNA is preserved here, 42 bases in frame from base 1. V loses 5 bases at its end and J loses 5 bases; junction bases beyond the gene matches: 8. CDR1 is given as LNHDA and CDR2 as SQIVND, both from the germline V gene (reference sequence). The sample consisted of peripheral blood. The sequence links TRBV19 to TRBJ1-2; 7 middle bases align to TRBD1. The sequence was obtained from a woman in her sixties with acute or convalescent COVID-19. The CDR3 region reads CASSLPGQKYGYTF. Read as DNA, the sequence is TGTGCCAGTAGTCTCCCGGGACAGAAGTATGGCTACACCTTC.